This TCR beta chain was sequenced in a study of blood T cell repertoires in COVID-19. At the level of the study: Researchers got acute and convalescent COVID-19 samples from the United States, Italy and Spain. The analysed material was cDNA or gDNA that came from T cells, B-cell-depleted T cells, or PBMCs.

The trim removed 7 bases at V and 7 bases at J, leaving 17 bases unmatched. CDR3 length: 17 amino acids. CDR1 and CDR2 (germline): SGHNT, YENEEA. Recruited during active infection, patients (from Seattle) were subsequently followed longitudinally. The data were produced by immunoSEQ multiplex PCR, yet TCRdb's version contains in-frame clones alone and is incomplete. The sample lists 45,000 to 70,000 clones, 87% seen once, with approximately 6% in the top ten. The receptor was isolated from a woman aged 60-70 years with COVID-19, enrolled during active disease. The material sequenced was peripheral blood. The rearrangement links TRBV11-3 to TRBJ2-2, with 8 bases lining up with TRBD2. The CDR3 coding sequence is TGTGCCAGCAACCCCCTCCCGGGGGGCGGGAGGAGCGGGGAGCTGTTTTTT. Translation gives CASNPLPGGGRSGELFF. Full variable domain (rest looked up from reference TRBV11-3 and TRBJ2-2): EAGVVQSPRYKIIEKKQPVAFWCNPISGHNTLYWYLQNLGQGPELLIRYENEEAVDDSQLPKDRFSAERLKGVDSTLKIQPAELGDSAVYLCASNPLPGGGRSGELFFGEGSRLTVL.